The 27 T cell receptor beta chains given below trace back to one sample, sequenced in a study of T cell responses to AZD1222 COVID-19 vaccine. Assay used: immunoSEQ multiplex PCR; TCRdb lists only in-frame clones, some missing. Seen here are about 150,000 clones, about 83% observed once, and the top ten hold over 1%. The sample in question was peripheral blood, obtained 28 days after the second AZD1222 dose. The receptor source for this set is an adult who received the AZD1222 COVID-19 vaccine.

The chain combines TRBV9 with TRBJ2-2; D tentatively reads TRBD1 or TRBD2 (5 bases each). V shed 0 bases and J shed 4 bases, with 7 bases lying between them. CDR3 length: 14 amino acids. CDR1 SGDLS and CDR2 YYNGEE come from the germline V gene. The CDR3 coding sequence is TGTGCCAGCAGCGTAGACGGGGCCACCGGGGAGCTGTTTTTT. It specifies CASSVDGATGELFF.

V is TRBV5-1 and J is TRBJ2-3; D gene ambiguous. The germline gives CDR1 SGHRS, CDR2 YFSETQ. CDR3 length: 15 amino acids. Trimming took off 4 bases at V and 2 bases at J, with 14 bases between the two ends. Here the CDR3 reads CASSQRRRFTDTQYF. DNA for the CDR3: TGCGCCAGCAGCCAGCGTCGGCGGTTCACAGATACGCAGTATTTT.

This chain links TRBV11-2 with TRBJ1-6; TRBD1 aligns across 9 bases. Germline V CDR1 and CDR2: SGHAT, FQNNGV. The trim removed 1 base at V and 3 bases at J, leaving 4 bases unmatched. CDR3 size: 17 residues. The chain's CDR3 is CASSLVRTGDYNSPLHF. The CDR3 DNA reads TGTGCCAGCAGCTTAGTGAGGACAGGGGACTATAATTCACCCCTCCACTTT.

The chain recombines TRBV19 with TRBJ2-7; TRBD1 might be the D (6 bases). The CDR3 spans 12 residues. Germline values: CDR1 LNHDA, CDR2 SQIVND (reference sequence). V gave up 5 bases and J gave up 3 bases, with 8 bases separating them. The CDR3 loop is CASSSDSYEQYF. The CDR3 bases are TGTGCCAGTAGTTCGGACAGCTACGAGCAGTACTTC.

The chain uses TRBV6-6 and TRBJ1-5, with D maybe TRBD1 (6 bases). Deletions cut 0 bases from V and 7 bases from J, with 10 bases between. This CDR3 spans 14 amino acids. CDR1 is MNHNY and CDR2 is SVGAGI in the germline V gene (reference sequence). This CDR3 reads CASSYSGGGQPQHF. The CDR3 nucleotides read TGTGCCAGCAGTTACTCGGGGGGCGGACAGCCCCAGCATTTT.

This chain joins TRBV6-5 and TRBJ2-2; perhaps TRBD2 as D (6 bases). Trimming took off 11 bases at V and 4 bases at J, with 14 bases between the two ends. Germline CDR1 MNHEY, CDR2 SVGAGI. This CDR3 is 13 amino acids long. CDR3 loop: CAGASALTGELFF. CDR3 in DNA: TGTGCCGGGGCTAGCGCTCTCACCGGGGAGCTGTTTTTT.

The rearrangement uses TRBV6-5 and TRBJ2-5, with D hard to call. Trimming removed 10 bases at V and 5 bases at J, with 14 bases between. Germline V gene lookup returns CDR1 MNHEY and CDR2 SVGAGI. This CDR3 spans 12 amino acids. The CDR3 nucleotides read TGTGCCACCAATATACGGATGGAGACCCAGTACTTC. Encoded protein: CATNIRMETQYF.

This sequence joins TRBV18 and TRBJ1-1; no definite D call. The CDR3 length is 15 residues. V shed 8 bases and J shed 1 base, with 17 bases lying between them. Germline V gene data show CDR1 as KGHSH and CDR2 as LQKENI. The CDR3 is CASPIERVPNTEAFF. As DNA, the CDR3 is TGTGCCAGCCCCATCGAGAGGGTTCCGAACACTGAAGCTTTCTTT. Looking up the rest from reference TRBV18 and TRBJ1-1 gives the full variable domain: NAGVMQNPRHLVRRRGQEARLRCSPMKGHSHVYWYRQLPEEGLKFMVYLQKENIIDESGMPKERFSAEFPKEGPSILRIQQVVRGDSAAYFCASPIERVPNTEAFFGQGTRLTVV.

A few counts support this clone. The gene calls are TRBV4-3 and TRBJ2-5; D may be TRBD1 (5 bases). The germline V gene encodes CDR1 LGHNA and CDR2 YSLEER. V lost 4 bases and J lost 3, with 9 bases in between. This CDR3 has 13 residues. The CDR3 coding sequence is TGCGCCAGCAGCCGACAGACAGAAGAGACCCAGTACTTC. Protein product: CASSRQTEETQYF.

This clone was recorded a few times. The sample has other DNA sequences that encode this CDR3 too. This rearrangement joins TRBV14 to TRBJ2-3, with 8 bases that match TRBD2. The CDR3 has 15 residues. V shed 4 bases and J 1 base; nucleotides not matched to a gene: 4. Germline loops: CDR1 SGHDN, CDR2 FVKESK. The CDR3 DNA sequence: TGTGCCAGCAGCCCTGGACTAGCAGGCACAGATACGCAGTATTTT. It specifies CASSPGLAGTDTQYF.

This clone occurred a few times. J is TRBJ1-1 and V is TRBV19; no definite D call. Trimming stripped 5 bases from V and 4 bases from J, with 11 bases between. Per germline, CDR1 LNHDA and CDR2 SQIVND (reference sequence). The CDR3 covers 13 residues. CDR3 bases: TGTGCCAGTAGTTTGCCCAGGAGCACTGAAGCTTTCTTT. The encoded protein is CASSLPRSTEAFF.

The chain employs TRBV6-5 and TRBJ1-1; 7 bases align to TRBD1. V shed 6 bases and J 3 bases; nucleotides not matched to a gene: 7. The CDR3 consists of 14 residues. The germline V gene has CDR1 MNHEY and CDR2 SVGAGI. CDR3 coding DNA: TGTGCCAGCAGATTAACAGGGGTCTACACTGAAGCTTTCTTT. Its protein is CASRLTGVYTEAFF.

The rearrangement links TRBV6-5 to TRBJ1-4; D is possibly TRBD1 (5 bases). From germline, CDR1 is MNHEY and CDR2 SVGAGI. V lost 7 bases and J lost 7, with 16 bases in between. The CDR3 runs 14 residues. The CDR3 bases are TGTGCCAGCATCGCTCGACCGGGGGGTGAAAAACTGTTTTTT. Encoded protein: CASIARPGGEKLFF.

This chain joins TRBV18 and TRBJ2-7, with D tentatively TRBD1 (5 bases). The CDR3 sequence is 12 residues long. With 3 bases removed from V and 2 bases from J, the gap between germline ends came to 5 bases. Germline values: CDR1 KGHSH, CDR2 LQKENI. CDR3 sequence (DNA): TGTGCCAGCTCACCGGGGCCCTACGAGCAGTACTTC. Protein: CASSPGPYEQYF.

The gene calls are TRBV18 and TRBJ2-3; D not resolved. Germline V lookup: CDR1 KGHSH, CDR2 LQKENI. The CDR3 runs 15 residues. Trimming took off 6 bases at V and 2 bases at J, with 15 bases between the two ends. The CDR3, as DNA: TGTGCCAGCTCCCTAATTTCGGGCCCCACAGATACGCAGTATTTT. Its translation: CASSLISGPTDTQYF.

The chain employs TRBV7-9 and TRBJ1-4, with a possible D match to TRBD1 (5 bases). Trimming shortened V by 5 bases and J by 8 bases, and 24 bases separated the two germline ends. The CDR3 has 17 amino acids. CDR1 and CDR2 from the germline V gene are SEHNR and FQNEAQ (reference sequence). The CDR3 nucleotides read TGTGCCAGCAGCGACAGCCGCTTTCGGGGTTGGGGCGAAAAACTGTTTTTT. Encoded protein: CASSDSRFRGWGEKLFF.

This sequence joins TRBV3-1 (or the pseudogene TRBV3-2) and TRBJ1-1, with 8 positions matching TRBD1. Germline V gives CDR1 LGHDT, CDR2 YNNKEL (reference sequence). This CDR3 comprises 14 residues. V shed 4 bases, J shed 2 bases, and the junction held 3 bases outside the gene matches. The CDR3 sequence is CASSLQGANTEAFF. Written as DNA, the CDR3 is TGTGCCAGCAGCCTCCAGGGGGCAAACACTGAAGCTTTCTTT.

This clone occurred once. CDR3 region: CASSQDRSASSPLHF. The CDR3 DNA is TGCGCCAGCAGCCAAGATAGATCGGCCAGTTCACCCCTCCACTTT. The rearrangement uses TRBV4-3 and TRBJ1-6; D unresolved. There are 15 residues in the CDR3. The V end was cut by 0 bases, the J end by 9 bases, with 12 bases between. CDR1 and CDR2 (germline): LGHNA, YSLEER.

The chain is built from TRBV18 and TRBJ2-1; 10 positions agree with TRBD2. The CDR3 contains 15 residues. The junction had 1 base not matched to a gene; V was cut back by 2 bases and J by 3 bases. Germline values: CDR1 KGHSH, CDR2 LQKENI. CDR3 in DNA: TGTGCCAGCTCACCAGTAGCGGGGGGCTACAATGAGCAGTTCTTC. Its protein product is CASSPVAGGYNEQFF.

CDR3: CASSPQQGGNTIYF. Here the CDR3 DNA reads TGTGCCAGCAGCCCCCAGCAGGGTGGAAACACCATATATTTT. The chain links TRBV7-9 to TRBJ1-3; D possibly corresponds to TRBD1 (5 bases). This CDR3 has 14 residues. The V gene's germline CDR1 is SEHNR and CDR2 FQNEAQ (reference sequence). Trimming cost V 5 bases and J 3 bases, with 11 bases left between them.

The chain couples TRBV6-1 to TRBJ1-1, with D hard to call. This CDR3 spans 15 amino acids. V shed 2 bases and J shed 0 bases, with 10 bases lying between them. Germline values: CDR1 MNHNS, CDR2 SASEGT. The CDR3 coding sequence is TGTGCCAGCAGTGAATGGTACCATCTGAACACTGAAGCTTTCTTT. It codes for CASSEWYHLNTEAFF.

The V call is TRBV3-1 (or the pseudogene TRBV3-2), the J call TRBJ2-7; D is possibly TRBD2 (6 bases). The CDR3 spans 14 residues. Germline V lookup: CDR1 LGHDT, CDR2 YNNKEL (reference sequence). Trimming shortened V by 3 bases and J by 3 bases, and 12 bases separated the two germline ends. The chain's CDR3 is CASSHDLGGYEQYF. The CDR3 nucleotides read TGTGCCAGCAGCCACGACCTGGGAGGCTACGAGCAGTACTTC.

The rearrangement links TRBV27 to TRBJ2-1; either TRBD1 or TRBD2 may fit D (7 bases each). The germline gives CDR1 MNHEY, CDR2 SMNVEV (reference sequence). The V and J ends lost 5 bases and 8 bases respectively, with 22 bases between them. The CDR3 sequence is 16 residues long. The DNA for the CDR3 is TGTGCCAGCAGTCTGATGACAGGGAGGGTAGATTATGAGCAGTTCTTC. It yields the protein CASSLMTGRVDYEQFF.

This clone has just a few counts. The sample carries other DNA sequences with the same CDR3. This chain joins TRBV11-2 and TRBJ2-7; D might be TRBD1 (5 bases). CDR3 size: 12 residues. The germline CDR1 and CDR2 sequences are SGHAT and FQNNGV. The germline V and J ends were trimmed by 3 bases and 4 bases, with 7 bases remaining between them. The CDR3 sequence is CASSFQGYEQYF. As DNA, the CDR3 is TGTGCCAGCAGCTTTCAGGGATACGAGCAGTACTTC.

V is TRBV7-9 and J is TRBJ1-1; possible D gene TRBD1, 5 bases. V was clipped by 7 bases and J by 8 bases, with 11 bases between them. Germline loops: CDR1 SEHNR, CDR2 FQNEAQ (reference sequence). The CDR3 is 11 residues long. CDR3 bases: TGTGCCAGCACCCGGGGCCTGGAAGCTTTCTTT. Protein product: CASTRGLEAFF.

The CDR3 protein is CASSLGGDVGQPQHF. Here the CDR3 DNA reads TGTGCCAGCAGCTTAGGAGGAGACGTCGGTCAGCCCCAGCATTTT. V and J are TRBV7-9 and TRBJ1-5; D call uncertain. This CDR3 spans 15 amino acids. Germline V gives CDR1 SEHNR, CDR2 FQNEAQ (reference sequence). The V end was cut by 1 base, the J end by 6 bases, with 13 bases between.

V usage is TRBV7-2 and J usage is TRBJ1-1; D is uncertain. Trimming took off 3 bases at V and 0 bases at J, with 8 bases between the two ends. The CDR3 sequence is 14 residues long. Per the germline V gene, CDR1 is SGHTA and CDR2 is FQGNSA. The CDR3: CASSLASLNTEAFF. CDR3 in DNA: TGTGCCAGCAGCTTGGCCAGCCTGAACACTGAAGCTTTCTTT. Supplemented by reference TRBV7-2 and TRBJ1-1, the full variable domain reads GAGVSQSPSNKVTEKGKDVELRCDPISGHTALYWYRQSLGQGLEFLIYFQGNSAPDKSGLPSDRFSAERTGGSVSTLTIQRTQQEDSAVYLCASSLASLNTEAFFGQGTRLTVV.